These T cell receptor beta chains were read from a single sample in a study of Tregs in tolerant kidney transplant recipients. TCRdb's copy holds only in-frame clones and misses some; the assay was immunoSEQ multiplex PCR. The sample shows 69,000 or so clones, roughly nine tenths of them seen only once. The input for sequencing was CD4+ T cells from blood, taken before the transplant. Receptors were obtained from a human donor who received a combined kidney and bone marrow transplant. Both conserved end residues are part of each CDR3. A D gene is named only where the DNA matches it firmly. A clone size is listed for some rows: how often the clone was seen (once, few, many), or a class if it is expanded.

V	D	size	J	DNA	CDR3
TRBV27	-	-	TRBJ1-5	TGTGCCAGCAGCCCCCGAGTTTATAGCAATCAGCCCCAGCATTTT	CASSPRVYSNQPQHF
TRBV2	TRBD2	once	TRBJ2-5	TGTGCCAGCAAAAGAGCTAGCGGGAGTGGCGAGACCCAGTACTTC	CASKRASGSGETQYF
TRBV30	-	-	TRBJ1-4	TGTGCCTGGAGTGTAGGAGGTGAAAAACTGTTTTTT	CAWSVGGEKLFF
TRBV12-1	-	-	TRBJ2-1	TGTGCCAGCAGCTTTGGACTATCAGACGGGCAGTTCTTC	CASSFGLSDGQFF
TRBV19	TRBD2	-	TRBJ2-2	TGTGCCACCTCTAGCGGGACGAACACCGGGGAGCTGTTTTTT	CATSSGTNTGELFF
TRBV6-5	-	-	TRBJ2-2	TGTGCCAGCAGGGGACACCTACTAACCGGGGAGCTGTTTTTT	CASRGHLLTGELFF
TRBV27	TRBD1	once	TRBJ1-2	TGTGCCAGCAGTTTCTTGGGACAGGGGAAGGGTGGCTACACCTTC	CASSFLGQGKGGYTF
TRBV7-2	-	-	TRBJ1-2	TGTGCCAGCAGCTCCCTCGGCGGCTATGGCTACACCTTC	CASSSLGGYGYTF
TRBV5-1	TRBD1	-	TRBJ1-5	TGCGCCAGCAGCATGACAGGGCTGTTGTGGCAGCCCCAGCATTTT	CASSMTGLLWQPQHF
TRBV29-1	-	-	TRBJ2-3	TGCAGCGTTGAATGGGACACTGATACGCAGTATTTT	CSVEWDTDTQYF
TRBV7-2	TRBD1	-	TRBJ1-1	TGTGCCAGCAGCACCGACAGGGGGCTGATTGCTTTCTTT	CASSTDRGLIAFF
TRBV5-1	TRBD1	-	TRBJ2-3	TGCGCCAGCAGCCGAGTCCTGGGACAGGGGGGCACAGATACGCAGTATTTT	CASSRVLGQGGTDTQYF
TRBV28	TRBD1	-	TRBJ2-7	TGTGCCAGCAGTTCCCCCGGGACAGGTACCTACGAGCAGTACTTC	CASSSPGTGTYEQYF
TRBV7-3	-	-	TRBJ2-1	TGTGCCAGCAGCCCAGGGACTCCCTTCAATGAGCAGTTCTTC	CASSPGTPFNEQFF
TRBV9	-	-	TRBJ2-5	TGTGCCAGCAGCGTCGGGACACTCCAAGAGACCCAGTACTTC	CASSVGTLQETQYF
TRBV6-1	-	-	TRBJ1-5	TGTGCCAGCAAAATACAGGGAAATAGCAATCAGCCCCAGCATTTT	CASKIQGNSNQPQHF
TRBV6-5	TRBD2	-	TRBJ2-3	TGTGCCAGCAGCTACTCACTAGCGGGAGCAGATACGCAGTATTTT	CASSYSLAGADTQYF
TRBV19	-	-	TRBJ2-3	TGTGCCAGTAGTCTCTATGTCCAGGACACAGATACGCAGTATTTT	CASSLYVQDTDTQYF
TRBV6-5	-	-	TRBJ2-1	TGTGCCAGCAGCCGGGGGTCCTACAATGAGCAGTTCTTC	CASSRGSYNEQFF
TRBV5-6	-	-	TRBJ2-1	TGTGCCAGCAGCTTAGGGACTCTCCGCTCCTACAATGAGCAGTTCTTC	CASSLGTLRSYNEQFF
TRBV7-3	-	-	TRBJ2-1	TGTGCCAGCAGCTTGCGGTCGGGCTACAATGAGCAGTTCTTC	CASSLRSGYNEQFF
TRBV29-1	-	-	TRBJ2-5	TGCAGCGTGCGGTCCCCCCAAGAGACCCAGTACTTC	CSVRSPQETQYF
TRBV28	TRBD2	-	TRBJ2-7	TGTGCCAGCAGTCCCGGACTAGCGTCCTCCTACGAGCAGTACTTC	CASSPGLASSYEQYF
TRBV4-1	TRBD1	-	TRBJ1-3	TGCGCCAGCAGCCAAACAGGGGCGCACTCTTCTGGAAACACCATATATTTT	CASSQTGAHSSGNTIYF
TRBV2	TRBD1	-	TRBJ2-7	TGTGCCAGCAGCGTGGGACAGGGGCTGGCCTACGAGCAGTACTTC	CASSVGQGLAYEQYF
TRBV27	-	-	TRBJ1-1	TGTGCCAGCAGTTGGGGACACGGGAGGACTGAAGCTTTCTTT	CASSWGHGRTEAFF
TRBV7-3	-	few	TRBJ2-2	TGTGCCAGCAGCTTAAATCCCAGTCCCGGGGAGCTGTTTTTT	CASSLNPSPGELFF
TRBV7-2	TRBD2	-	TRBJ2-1	TGTGCCAGCCGACTAGCGGGAGGGCCGGGGGAGCAGTTCTTC	CASRLAGGPGEQFF
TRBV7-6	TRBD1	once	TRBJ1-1	TGTGCCAGCAGCTTAGGTCCACAGGGGACCACTGAAGCTTTCTTT	CASSLGPQGTTEAFF
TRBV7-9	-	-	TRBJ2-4	TGTGCCAGCAGCTTAGGGACAGAGATTCAGTACTTC	CASSLGTEIQYF
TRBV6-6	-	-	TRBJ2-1	TGTGCCAGCAGTAAAGGAACCCAGGGCCGTCAGTTCTTC	CASSKGTQGRQFF
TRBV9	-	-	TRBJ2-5	TGTGCCAGCAGCGTACGCCCCCTGGGCGGGACGGAGACCCAGTACTTC	CASSVRPLGGTETQYF
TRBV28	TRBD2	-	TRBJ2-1	TGTGCCAGCAGTCCCCCGTGGGGGGGAGCCAACAATGAGCAGTTCTTC	CASSPPWGGANNEQFF
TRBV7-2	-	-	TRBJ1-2	TGTGCCAGCAGCTTAGCCGATCAGGGGTATGGCTACACCTTC	CASSLADQGYGYTF
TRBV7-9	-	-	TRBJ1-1	TGTGCCAGCAGCTTAGGGGCAGGGGCGAACACTGAAGCTTTCTTT	CASSLGAGANTEAFF
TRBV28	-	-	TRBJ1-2	TGTGCCAGCAGTTTATGGGCAGAAAACTATGGCTACACCTTC	CASSLWAENYGYTF